Below, 20 T cell receptor beta chains from the same sample are listed, as sequenced in a study of shared clonotypes between healthy human individuals. Assay used: immunoSEQ multiplex PCR; TCRdb lists only in-frame clones, some missing. The table shows under 2,000,000 clones, with approximately 94% occurring only once. Naive CD8 cells were CD45RO-negative, positively selected for CCR7, excluding terminally differentiated effector memory CD45RA+ cells. The sample was naive CD8+ T cells sorted from blood. These receptors were collected from a young man in good health.

V is TRBV15 and J is TRBJ2-2; perhaps D is TRBD1 or TRBD2 (5 bases each). This CDR3 has 18 residues. Trimming took 0 bases from V and 2 from J, leaving 16 bases between them. CDR1 is LNHNV and CDR2 is YYDKDF in the germline V gene (reference sequence). CDR3 DNA sequence: TGTGCCACCAGCAGAGATGGGGGTTTGGACGTCAACACCGGGGAGCTGTTTTTT. Translating gives CATSRDGGLDVNTGELFF.

This chain joins TRBV27 and TRBJ2-1, with 8 nucleotides matching TRBD1. V was clipped by 4 bases and J by 7 bases; unmatched bases: 3. CDR3 length: 13 residues. Germline CDR1 and CDR2: MNHEY and SMNVEV (reference sequence). The CDR3 loop is CASSSRQGNEQFF. CDR3 coding DNA: TGTGCCAGCAGTTCTAGACAGGGGAATGAGCAGTTCTTC.

This chain connects TRBV2 to TRBJ2-3; D might be TRBD1 or TRBD2, each matching 6 bases. Germline CDR1 reads SNHLY; CDR2 reads FYNNEI. The CDR3 loop spans 12 amino acids. V was shortened by 6 bases and J by 5 bases, with 9 bases between the two germline ends. The CDR3 nucleotides read TGTGCCAGCAGGGGGGGCCAAGATACGCAGTATTTT. This gives the protein CASRGGQDTQYF.

This CDR3 is CASSDLGPSSYNSPLHF. CDR3 sequence (DNA): TGTGCCAGCAGTGACCTGGGGCCTAGCTCCTATAATTCACCCCTCCACTTT. The genes are TRBV2 and TRBJ1-6; D is possibly TRBD1 (5 bases). The germline V and J ends were trimmed by 3 bases and 0 bases, with 12 bases remaining between them. Germline V gives CDR1 SNHLY, CDR2 FYNNEI. This CDR3 is built from 17 residues.

The chain combines TRBV6-6 with TRBJ1-1; D is uncertain. Trimming removed 6 bases at V and 11 bases at J, with 25 bases between. The CDR3 runs to 15 residues. Germline CDR1 reads MNHNY; CDR2 reads SVGAGI (reference sequence). The DNA for the CDR3 is TGTGCCAGCAGAAAAAAAGAAGACCGATATCTCCCGGCTTTCTTT. This sequence encodes CASRKKEDRYLPAFF.

V is TRBV29-1 and J is TRBJ2-1; 11 nucleotides match TRBD2. The CDR3 contains 16 residues. The germline gives CDR1 SQVTM, CDR2 ANQGSEA. The junction had 12 bases not matched to a gene; V was cut back by 4 bases and J by 7 bases. This CDR3 is CSVGPLAGGRGNEQFF. The CDR3 DNA sequence: TGCAGCGTTGGGCCCCTAGCGGGAGGTAGGGGAAATGAGCAGTTCTTC.

The V gene is TRBV9, the J gene TRBJ2-5, with TRBD2 matching over 10 bases. CDR3 length equals 21 residues. V lost 0 bases, J lost 0 bases, and 17 bases stayed unmatched. Germline CDR1 and CDR2: SGDLS and YYNGEE. In nucleotides, the CDR3 is TGTGCCAGCAGCGTAGAATCCCCGCTAGCGGGGGTGGCGGGTTACCAAGAGACCCAGTACTTC. Amino acid sequence: CASSVESPLAGVAGYQETQYF.

V usage is TRBV13 and J usage is TRBJ2-3; 8 bases line up with TRBD2. Germline V CDR1 and CDR2: PRHDT, FYEKMQ (reference sequence). This CDR3 spans 16 amino acids. The junction had 9 bases not matched to a gene; V was cut back by 5 bases and J by 2 bases. The CDR3 sequence: CASSTLAGQITDTQYF. CDR3 DNA: TGTGCCAGCAGCACCTTAGCGGGGCAAATCACAGATACGCAGTATTTT.

V gene TRBV4-3 combines with J gene TRBJ1-1, with 11 bases matching TRBD1. The CDR3 runs 18 residues. Trimming removed 1 base from V and 5 bases from J; junction bases left unmatched: 12. The germline CDR1 and CDR2 sequences are LGHNA and YSLEER. As DNA, the CDR3 is TGCGCCAGCAGCCAAGCGGCGACCGGGACAGGGGGGCAAACTGAAGCTTTCTTT. It specifies CASSQAATGTGGQTEAFF.

The V and J genes are TRBV27 and TRBJ1-1, with TRBD1 as a possible D gene (6 bases). The CDR3 length is 13 residues. Germline CDR1 and CDR2: MNHEY and SMNVEV (reference sequence). V lost 6 bases, J lost 3 bases, and 11 bases lay in between. CDR3 sequence reads: CASRGDIYTEAFF. The CDR3 coding sequence is TGTGCCAGCAGGGGGGACATCTACACTGAAGCTTTCTTT.

The rearrangement links TRBV4-1 to TRBJ1-4; D remains unclear. In germline, CDR1 is MGHRA, CDR2 YSYEKL. V lost 0 bases and J 8 bases, leaving 13 bases between the germline ends. There are 15 residues in the CDR3. CDR3 nucleotide sequence: TGCGCCAGCAGCCAAGACCCGGGGAGAAGCGAAAAACTGTTTTTT. Its protein product is CASSQDPGRSEKLFF.

The chain couples TRBV30 to TRBJ1-2; weak D call: TRBD1 (6 bases). The CDR3 has 15 amino acids. Looked up from germline, CDR1 is GTSNPN and CDR2 is SVGIG (reference sequence). V was pared by 5 bases and J by 2 bases, with 18 bases between. The CDR3 spells CAWWHPQGTNYGYTF. The CDR3 bases are TGTGCCTGGTGGCACCCACAGGGTACGAACTATGGCTACACCTTC. The variable domain in full, with the rest retrieved from reference TRBV30 and TRBJ1-2, is SQTIHQWPATLVQPVGSPLSLECTVEGTSNPNLYWYRQAAGRGLQLLFYSVGIGQISSEVPQNLSASRPQDRQFILSSKKLLLSDSGFYLCAWWHPQGTNYGYTFGSGTRLTVV.

Concerning this clone itself: Other DNA sequences from this sample encode an identical CDR3 as well. The V gene is TRBV11-2, the J gene TRBJ2-7, with D possibly matching TRBD2 (5 bases). Deletions cut 1 base from V and 6 bases from J, with 10 bases between. Germline V gene lookup returns CDR1 SGHAT and CDR2 FQNNGV. The CDR3 contains 13 residues. The CDR3 region is CASSLGTGFEQYF. The CDR3, as DNA: TGTGCCAGCAGCTTAGGAACGGGGTTCGAGCAGTACTTC. Full variable domain (missing parts from reference TRBV11-2 and TRBJ2-7): EAGVAQSPRYKIIEKRQSVAFWCNPISGHATLYWYQQILGQGPKLLIQFQNNGVVDDSQLPKDRFSAERLKGVDSTLKIQPAKLEDSAVYLCASSLGTGFEQYFGPGTRLTVT.

The CDR3 here is CASSLLRGTNYGYTF. The CDR3 nucleotides are TGTGCCAGCAGTTTGCTGCGGGGGACTAACTATGGCTACACCTTC. The chain is built from TRBV28 and TRBJ1-2; TRBD1 might be the D (5 bases). Trimming removed 3 bases at V and 0 bases at J, with 11 bases between. The CDR3 has 15 residues. Germline loops: CDR1 MDHEN, CDR2 SYDVKM.

The V and J genes are TRBV6-1 and TRBJ1-5, with D hard to call. V was cut by 3 bases and J by 0 bases, with 12 bases left in between. Germline V gene data show CDR1 as MNHNS and CDR2 as SASEGT. The CDR3 sequence is 16 residues long. The CDR3 spells CASSEVEPDSNQPQHF. CDR3 bases: TGTGCCAGCAGTGAGGTGGAACCTGATAGCAATCAGCCCCAGCATTTT.

CDR3 bases: TGTGCCAGCAGCCCCCACGGACAGGGTTACTACGAGCAGTACTTC. Residues: CASSPHGQGYYEQYF. The chain uses TRBV7-8 and TRBJ2-7, with 8 bases that match TRBD1. The CDR3 extends over 15 amino acids. The germline V gene has CDR1 SGHVS and CDR2 FQNEAQ. J gave up 3 bases and V 5 bases, and 9 bases lay outside the gene matches. Combining the CDR3 with reference TRBV7-8 and TRBJ2-7 gives the whole variable domain GAGVSQSPRYKVAKRGQDVALRCDPISGHVSLFWYQQALGQGPEFLTYFQNEAQLDKSGLPSDRFFAERPEGSVSTLKIQRTQQEDSAVYLCASSPHGQGYYEQYFGPGTRLTVT.

Worth noting for this clone: The same CDR3 can be traced to other DNA sequences in this sample. This chain uses TRBV19 with TRBJ1-1; D ambiguous. This CDR3 contains 13 residues. Germline assignment: CDR1 LNHDA and CDR2 SQIVND (reference sequence). Trimming cost V 3 bases and J 1 base, with 6 bases left between them. The CDR3 DNA sequence: TGTGCCAGTAGTATTACGGGGAACACTGAAGCTTTCTTT. Translating it yields CASSITGNTEAFF.

CDR3 nucleotides: TGTGCCAGCTCCGAACCATTCTTTAGCTACGAGCAGTACTTC. Translated: CASSEPFFSYEQYF. This sequence joins TRBV6-1 and TRBJ2-7; the D is unclear. V lost 8 bases, J lost 3 bases, and 17 bases lay in between. Germline V lookup: CDR1 MNHNS, CDR2 SASEGT. The CDR3 runs to 14 residues.

V gene TRBV7-2 combines with J gene TRBJ2-7; possibly TRBD2 for D (5 bases). Between the trimmed V and J ends, which lost 2 bases and 2 bases, there was a span of 13 bases. Germline CDR1 reads SGHTA; CDR2 reads FQGNSA. This CDR3 is built from 15 residues. CDR3 sequence: CASSLWRAETYEQYF. The CDR3 region has the DNA TGTGCCAGCAGCTTATGGCGAGCGGAGACCTACGAGCAGTACTTC. Combining the CDR3 with reference TRBV7-2 and TRBJ2-7 gives the whole variable domain GAGVSQSPSNKVTEKGKDVELRCDPISGHTALYWYRQSLGQGLEFLIYFQGNSAPDKSGLPSDRFSAERTGGSVSTLTIQRTQQEDSAVYLCASSLWRAETYEQYFGPGTRLTVT.

The chain employs TRBV13 and TRBJ1-2; D not resolved. Germline V gives CDR1 PRHDT, CDR2 FYEKMQ (reference sequence). The CDR3 has 14 amino acids. The germline V and J ends were trimmed by 6 bases and 4 bases, with 15 bases remaining between them. The CDR3 protein is CASSLNIGSYGYTF. The CDR3 nucleotides read TGTGCCAGCAGTCTAAACATCGGAAGCTATGGCTACACCTTC. The full variable domain, with the rest looked up from reference TRBV13 and TRBJ1-2, is AAGVIQSPRHLIKEKRETATLKCYPIPRHDTVYWYQQGPGQDPQFLISFYEKMQSDKGSIPDRFSAQQFSDYHSELNMSSLELGDSALYFCASSLNIGSYGYTFGSGTRLTVV.